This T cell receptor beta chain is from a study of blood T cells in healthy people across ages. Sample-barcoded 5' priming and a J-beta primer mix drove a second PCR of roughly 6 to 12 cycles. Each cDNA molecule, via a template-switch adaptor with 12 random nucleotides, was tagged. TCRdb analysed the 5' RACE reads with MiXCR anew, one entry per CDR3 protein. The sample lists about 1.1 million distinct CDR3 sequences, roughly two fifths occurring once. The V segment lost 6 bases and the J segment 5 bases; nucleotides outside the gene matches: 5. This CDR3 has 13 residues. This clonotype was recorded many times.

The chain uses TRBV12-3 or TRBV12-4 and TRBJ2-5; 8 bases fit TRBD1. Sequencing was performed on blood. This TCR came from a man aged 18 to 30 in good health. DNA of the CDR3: TGTGCCAGCAGAAATGACAGGGGTGAGACCCAGTACTTC. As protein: CASRNDRGETQYF.